This record looks at one TCR beta chain sequence and its context. This entry belongs to a study of cytomegalovirus exposure and HLA in healthy donors. There are 14 residues in the CDR3. V lost 5 bases and J lost 1, with 11 bases in between. The germline gives CDR1 SGHVS, CDR2 FQNEAQ. PCR used 60 Vbeta primers and 13 Jbeta primers. Clones were sequenced by immunoSEQ multiplex PCR, and TCRdb holds only the in-frame ones, with some missing. The table records about 94,000 clones, 7.5% to 8.5% of them present only once. The specimen was PBMCs. The V gene is TRBV7-8, the J gene TRBJ2-5; D perhaps matches TRBD1 (6 bases). The clonotype originates from a man aged 50-59 years in good health and CMV-seronegative. This CDR3 reads CASSNGQFQETQYF. CDR3 nucleotides: TGTGCCAGCAGCAATGGACAGTTCCAAGAGACCCAGTACTTC.